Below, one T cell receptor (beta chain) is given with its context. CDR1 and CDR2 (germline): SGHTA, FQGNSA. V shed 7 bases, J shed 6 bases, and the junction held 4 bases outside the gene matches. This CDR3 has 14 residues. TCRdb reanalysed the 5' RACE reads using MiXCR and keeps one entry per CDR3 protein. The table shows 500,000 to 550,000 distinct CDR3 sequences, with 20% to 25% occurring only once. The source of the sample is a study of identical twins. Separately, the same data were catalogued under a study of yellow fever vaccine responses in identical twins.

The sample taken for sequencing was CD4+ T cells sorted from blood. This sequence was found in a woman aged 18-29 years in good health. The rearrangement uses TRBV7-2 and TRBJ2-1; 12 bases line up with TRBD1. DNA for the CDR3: TGTGCCAGCACTCCGGGACAGGGGGCCAATGAGCAGTTCTTC. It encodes CASTPGQGANEQFF.